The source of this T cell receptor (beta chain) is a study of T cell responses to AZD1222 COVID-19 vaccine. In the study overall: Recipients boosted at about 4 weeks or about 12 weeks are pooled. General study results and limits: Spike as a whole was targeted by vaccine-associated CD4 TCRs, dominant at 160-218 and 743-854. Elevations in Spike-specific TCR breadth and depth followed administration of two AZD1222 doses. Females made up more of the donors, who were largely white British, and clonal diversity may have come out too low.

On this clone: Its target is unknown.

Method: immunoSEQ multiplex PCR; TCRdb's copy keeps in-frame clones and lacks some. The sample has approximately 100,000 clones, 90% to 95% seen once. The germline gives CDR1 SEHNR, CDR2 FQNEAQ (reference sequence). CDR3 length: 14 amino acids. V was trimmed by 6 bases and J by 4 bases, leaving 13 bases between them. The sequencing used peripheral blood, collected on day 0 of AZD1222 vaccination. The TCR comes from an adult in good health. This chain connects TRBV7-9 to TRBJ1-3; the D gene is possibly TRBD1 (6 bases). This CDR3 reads CASRPQGGGNTIYF. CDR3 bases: TGTGCCAGCAGACCACAGGGAGGCGGAAACACCATATATTTT.